This T cell receptor beta chain is drawn from a study of PD-1 blockade in mismatch repair-deficient tumors. Repertoires were generated with immunoSEQ multiplex PCR, while TCRdb's copy carries only in-frame clones and drops some. The sample includes approximately 25,000 clones, more than 80% of them seen just once. CDR3 length equals 15 residues. The germline V gene encodes CDR1 SGHVS and CDR2 FNYEAQ. Trimming took 5 bases from V and 7 from J; bases not matched to a gene: 10. The genes are TRBV7-6 and TRBJ2-1; TRBD2 matches 8 bases. The source of this sequence is an adult with mismatch repair-deficient cancer. This sample comprised peripheral blood, obtained 12 weeks after starting pembrolizumab. The DNA for the CDR3 is TGTGCCAGCAGCCAAGATAGCGGGGATGGGAATGAGCAGTTCTTC. Its translation is CASSQDSGDGNEQFF.